The clone carrying this T cell receptor beta chain was observed a handful of times. Antigen specificity is unknown. Researchers prepared the TCRbeta library using unique molecular identifiers, the study reports. MiXCR, run by TCRdb on the PCR reads, gives a single entry per CDR3 protein. The sample has about 830,000 distinct CDR3 sequences; under 20% are singletons. The record originates from a study of T-cell reconstitution after alpha-beta-depleted transplantation in children. Notes on the study in general: Reports say that about two months after transplant, the alpha-beta T cells came out of several hundred graft clones that had expanded. In some patients, recipient T cells and intrathymic progenitors surviving conditioning explained high day-60 diversity. Newly produced T cells mostly provided counts and TCRbeta diversity after one year, as hyperexpanded clones declined.

The CDR3 length is 15 residues. Germline values: CDR1 MGHRA, CDR2 YSYEKL. Germline trimming cut 1 base from V and 9 bases from J; bases unmatched to any gene: 7. The starting material was PBMCs, mostly from graft donor cells, obtained 360 days after TCRalphabeta/CD19-depleted stem cell transplant. The chain links TRBV4-1 to TRBJ2-1, with 9 bases that match TRBD2. The sequence came from a male patient aged 10 to 17 who had a stem cell transplant for acute lymphoblastic leukemia, so the T cells may come from the graft donor. The CDR3 reads CASSQALAGQGEQFF. CDR3 bases: TGCGCCAGCAGCCAAGCGCTAGCGGGGCAGGGTGAGCAGTTCTTC.